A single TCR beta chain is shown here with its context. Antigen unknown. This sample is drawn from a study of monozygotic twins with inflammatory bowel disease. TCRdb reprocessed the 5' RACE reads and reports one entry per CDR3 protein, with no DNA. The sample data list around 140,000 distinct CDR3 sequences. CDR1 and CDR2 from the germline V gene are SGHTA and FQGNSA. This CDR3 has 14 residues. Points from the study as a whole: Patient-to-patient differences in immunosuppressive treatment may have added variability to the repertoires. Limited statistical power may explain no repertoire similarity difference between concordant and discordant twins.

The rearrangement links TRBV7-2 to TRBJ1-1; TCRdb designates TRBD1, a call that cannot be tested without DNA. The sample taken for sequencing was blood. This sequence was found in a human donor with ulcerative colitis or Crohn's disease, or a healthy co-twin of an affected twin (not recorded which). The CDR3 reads CASSPRTGGSEAFF.